This paragraph covers one T cell receptor (beta chain) sequence. The sample belongs to a study of Graves' ophthalmopathy and Graves' hyperthyroidism. The authors amplified TCR beta CDR3 regions from RNA transcripts. Second-round multiplex PCR came after first-round RT-PCR with HTBI primers. TCRdb re-called the multiplex PCR reads through MiXCR, storing one row per CDR3 protein. The table lists about 15,000 distinct CDR3 sequences, about 46% of them singletons. The sequence came from a middle-aged woman with stable Graves' hyperthyroidism. Source material: peripheral blood.

Written as DNA, the CDR3 is TGTGCCAGCAGTTACCCCCTGGGGAAGCCTACTGGAAACACCATATATTTT. Translating gives CASSYPLGKPTGNTIYF. The chain combines TRBV6-2 or TRBV6-3 with TRBJ1-3, with D unresolved. V lost 2 bases and J lost 2, with 16 bases in between. Germline-derived CDR1 and CDR2 are MNHEY and SVGEGT. The CDR3 runs 17 residues.